This TCR beta chain originates from a study of T cell changes during pregnancy in multiple sclerosis. In germline, CDR1 is MNHNS, CDR2 SASEGT. With 5 bases clipped from V and 3 bases from J, the junction kept 4 bases outside the gene matches. The length of the CDR3 is 14 residues. Profiled with immunoSEQ multiplex PCR; TCRdb holds only in-frame clones, not every one. The table shows 45,000 to 60,000 clones, with roughly 92% occurring only once. This specimen consisted of CD4+ T cells from peripheral blood mononuclear cells, obtained in the third trimester of pregnancy. This chain connects TRBV6-1 to TRBJ1-1; TRBD1 matches 9 bases. This clonotype originated in a female donor with multiple sclerosis, enrolled in a pregnancy study. The CDR3: CASSRQGGDTEAFF. Written as DNA, the CDR3 is TGTGCCAGCAGTCGACAGGGGGGGGACACTGAAGCTTTCTTT.